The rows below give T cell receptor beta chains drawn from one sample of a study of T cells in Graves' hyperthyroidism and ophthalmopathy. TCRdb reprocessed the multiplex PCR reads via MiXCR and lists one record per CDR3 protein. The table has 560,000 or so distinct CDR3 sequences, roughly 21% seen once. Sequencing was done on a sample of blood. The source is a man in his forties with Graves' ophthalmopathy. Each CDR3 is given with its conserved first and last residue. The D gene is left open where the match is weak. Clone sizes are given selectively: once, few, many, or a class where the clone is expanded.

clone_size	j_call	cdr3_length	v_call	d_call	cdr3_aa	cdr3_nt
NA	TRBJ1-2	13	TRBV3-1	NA	CASSQERNYGYTF	TGTGCCAGCAGCCAAGAACGGAACTATGGCTACACCTTC
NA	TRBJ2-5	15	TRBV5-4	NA	CASSFVGRTQETQYF	TGTGCCAGCAGCTTCGTCGGACGGACACAAGAGACCCAGTACTTC
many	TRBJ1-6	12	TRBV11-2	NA	CASSLMASPLHF	TGTGCCAGCAGCTTAATGGCTTCACCCCTCCACTTT
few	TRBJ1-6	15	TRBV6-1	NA	CASFTPQIYNSPLHF	TGTGCCAGCTTTACCCCACAGATTTATAATTCACCCCTCCACTTT
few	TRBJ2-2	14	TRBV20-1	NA	CSASRHATAGELFF	TGCAGTGCTAGTCGACATGCCACCGCCGGGGAGCTGTTTTTT
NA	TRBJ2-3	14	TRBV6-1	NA	CASSADSRTDTQYF	TGTGCCAGCAGTGCGGACAGTCGCACAGATACGCAGTATTTT
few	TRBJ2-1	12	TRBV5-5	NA	CASSFIYNEQFF	TGTGCCAGCAGCTTTATATACAATGAGCAGTTCTTC
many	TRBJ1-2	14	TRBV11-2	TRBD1	CASRTGGANYGYTF	TGTGCCAGCAGAACAGGGGGCGCTAACTATGGCTACACCTTC
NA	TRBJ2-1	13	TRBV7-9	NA	CARGGGPYNEQFF	TGTGCCAGGGGGGGGGGGCCCTACAATGAGCAGTTCTTC
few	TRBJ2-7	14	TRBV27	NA	CASSFGLASYEQYF	TGTGCCAGCAGTTTTGGGCTAGCAAGTTACGAGCAGTACTTC
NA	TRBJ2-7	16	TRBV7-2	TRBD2	CASSLGSGRPLNEQYF	TGTGCCAGCAGCTTAGGGAGCGGGAGGCCCCTTAACGAGCAGTACTTC
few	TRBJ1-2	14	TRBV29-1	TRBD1	CSVVLWTGMYGYTF	TGCAGCGTTGTCCTCTGGACAGGGATGTATGGCTACACCTTC
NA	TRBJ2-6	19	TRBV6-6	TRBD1	CASSYGQGQGRRGANVLTF	TGTGCCAGCAGTTACGGGCAGGGACAGGGGAGACGTGGGGCCAACGTCCTGACTTTC
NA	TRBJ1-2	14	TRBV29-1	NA	CSVEATTDIYGYTF	TGCAGCGTTGAAGCGACGACAGATATTTATGGCTACACCTTC
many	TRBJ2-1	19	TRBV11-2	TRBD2	CASSLGRGSSSGISYEQFF	TGTGCCAGCAGCTTAGGACGGGGCTCGAGTAGCGGGATCTCTTATGAGCAGTTCTTC
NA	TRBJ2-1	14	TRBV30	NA	CAWSPRTRDNEQFF	TGTGCCTGGAGTCCGCGGACAAGAGACAATGAGCAGTTCTTC
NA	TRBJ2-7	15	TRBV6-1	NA	CASSEAQRGFYEQYF	TGTGCCAGCAGTGAAGCGCAACGGGGATTCTACGAGCAGTACTTC
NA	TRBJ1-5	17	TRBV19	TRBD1	CASSIGRQGPSNQPQHF	TGTGCCAGTAGTATTGGTCGACAGGGGCCCAGCAATCAGCCCCAGCATTTT
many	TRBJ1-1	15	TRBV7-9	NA	CASSFSNQRDTEAFF	TGTGCCAGCAGCTTTTCGAACCAACGCGACACTGAAGCTTTCTTT